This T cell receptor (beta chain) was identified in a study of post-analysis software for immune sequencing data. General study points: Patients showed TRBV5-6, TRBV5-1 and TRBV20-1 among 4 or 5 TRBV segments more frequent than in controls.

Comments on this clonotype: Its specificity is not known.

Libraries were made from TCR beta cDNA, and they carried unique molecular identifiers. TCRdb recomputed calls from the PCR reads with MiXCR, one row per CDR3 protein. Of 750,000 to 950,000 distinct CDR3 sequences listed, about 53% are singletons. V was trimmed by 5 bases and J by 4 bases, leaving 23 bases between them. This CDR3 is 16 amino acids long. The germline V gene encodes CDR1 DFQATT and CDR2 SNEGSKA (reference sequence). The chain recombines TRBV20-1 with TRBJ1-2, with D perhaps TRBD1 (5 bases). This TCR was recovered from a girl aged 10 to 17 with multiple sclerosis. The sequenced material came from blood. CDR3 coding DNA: TGCAGTGCTGGGGGAGGAGCAGTAGATTCCGGCTATGGCTACACCTTC. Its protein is CSAGGGAVDSGYGYTF.